This TCR beta chain was obtained from a study of control samples from healthy donors and cancer patients. Using immunoSEQ multiplex PCR, the repertoire was profiled, and TCRdb retains in-frame clones only, with some absent. The table records approximately 40,000 clones, more than 85% of them present only once. The germline V gene has CDR1 LGHNT and CDR2 FRNRAP. This CDR3 region has 13 residues. Trimming removed 6 bases from V and 4 bases from J; junction bases left unmatched: 4. This receptor was taken from a woman aged 45-60 years in good health. The chain is built from TRBV12-5 and TRBJ2-5; TRBD1 agrees at 8 bases. Sequences were obtained from blood. CDR3 in amino acids: CASGPDRGETQYF. DNA for the CDR3: TGTGCTAGTGGCCCTGACAGGGGAGAGACCCAGTACTTC.